What follows are 24 T cell receptor beta chains derived from one specimen sequenced in a study of T-cell memory formation after mild COVID-19. MiXCR was run by TCRdb on the 5' RACE reads, yielding one entry per CDR3 protein. In the table there are 200,000 to 300,000 distinct CDR3 sequences, approximately 15% of which are singletons. Source material: PBMCs or a T cell subset sorted from them (not recorded which). These receptors were obtained from an adult woman who had mild COVID-19 (a few samples of this study predate the infection). Cell type and time point are not known.

This clonotype showed up just a few times. The chain recombines TRBV6-5 with TRBJ2-1; no reliable D call. The CDR3 contains 16 residues. The V and J ends lost 0 bases and 3 bases respectively, with 12 bases between them. The germline V gene encodes CDR1 MNHEY and CDR2 SVGAGI. CDR3 loop: CASSYSITARYNEQFF. CDR3 sequence (DNA): TGTGCCAGCAGTTACTCGATCACGGCTCGCTACAATGAGCAGTTCTTC.

This clonotype was observed a few times. This chain uses TRBV7-7 with TRBJ2-2, with D perhaps being TRBD1 or TRBD2 (6 bases each). The CDR3 spans 16 residues. V lost 1 base, J lost 0 bases, and 9 bases lay in between. Germline CDR1 reads SSHAT; CDR2 reads FNYEAQ (reference sequence). The CDR3: CASSLGGASNTGELFF. The CDR3 bases are TGTGCCAGCAGCTTAGGGGGGGCCTCGAACACCGGGGAGCTGTTTTTT. The full variable domain, with the rest looked up from reference TRBV7-7 and TRBJ2-2, is GAGVSQSPRYKVTKRGQDVTLRCDPISSHATLYWYQQALGQGPEFLTYFNYEAQPDKSGLPSDRFSAERPEGSISTLTIQRTEQRDSAMYRCASSLGGASNTGELFFGEGSRLTVL.

This clonotype has a count of ten or more. V usage is TRBV3-1 and J usage is TRBJ2-1; TRBD1 matches at 11 bases. The ends lost 5 bases at V and 7 bases at J; junction bases unmatched: 7. Per the germline V gene, CDR1 is LGHDT and CDR2 is YNNKEL (reference sequence). This CDR3 is built from 15 residues. CDR3 in amino acids: CASSTSGTGGNEQFF. Here the CDR3 DNA reads TGTGCCAGCAGCACGTCCGGGACAGGGGGTAATGAGCAGTTCTTC.

This clonotype was counted a few times. This chain uses TRBV6-6 with TRBJ1-1; TRBD1 agrees at 7 bases. Germline assignment: CDR1 MNHNY and CDR2 SVGAGI (reference sequence). J gave up 5 bases and V 2 bases, and 5 bases lay outside the gene matches. This CDR3 is 14 amino acids long. The CDR3: CASSYPDRETEAFF. For the CDR3, the DNA is TGTGCCAGCAGTTACCCCGACAGGGAAACTGAAGCTTTCTTT.

This clonotype is a singleton in its sample. The V call is TRBV7-3, the J call TRBJ2-1, with 8 bases lining up with TRBD1. The CDR3 is 15 residues long. V lost 5 bases, J lost 4 bases, and 7 bases stayed unmatched. Germline lookup yields CDR1 SGHTA and CDR2 FQGTGA. The CDR3 nucleotides are TGTGCCAGCAGCCCCAGCAGGACAGGGTACAATGAGCAGTTCTTC. Amino acid sequence: CASSPSRTGYNEQFF.

The V gene is TRBV7-9, the J gene TRBJ2-5; TRBD1 matches 9 bases. V lost 3 bases, J lost 2 bases, and 10 bases stayed unmatched. This CDR3 comprises 17 residues. CDR1 and CDR2 from the germline V gene are SEHNR and FQNEAQ (reference sequence). CDR3: CASSFSDRGNRQETQYF. Here the CDR3 DNA reads TGTGCCAGCAGCTTCTCTGACAGGGGGAATCGGCAAGAGACCCAGTACTTC.

This clonotype was seen only a few times. The chain couples TRBV12-3 or TRBV12-4 to TRBJ2-1; 10 bases align to TRBD1. J lost 8 bases, V lost 8 bases, and 9 bases had no gene match. The CDR3 length is 14 residues. The CDR3 is CASLPGQGFDEQFF. CDR3 coding DNA: TGTGCCAGCCTACCGGGACAGGGGTTCGATGAGCAGTTCTTC.

V and J are TRBV7-2 and TRBJ2-1; the match to TRBD2 covers 12 bases. There are 17 residues in the CDR3. Germline V gene sequence: CDR1 SGHTA, CDR2 FQGNSA. V gave up 5 bases and J gave up 8 bases; unmatched junction bases: 13. The CDR3 DNA sequence: TGTGCCAGCAGCATACCCGGACTAGCGGGGAGAGGATATGAGCAGTTCTTC. Its protein product is CASSIPGLAGRGYEQFF.

The genes are TRBV9 and TRBJ2-1, with 7 bases aligning to TRBD2. V was clipped by 0 bases and J by 1 base; unmatched bases: 7. Germline lookup yields CDR1 SGDLS and CDR2 YYNGEE. CDR3 length: 17 residues. CDR3 in amino acids: CASSVVGSGGSYNEQFF. The CDR3 coding sequence is TGTGCCAGCAGCGTAGTCGGGTCGGGAGGTTCCTACAATGAGCAGTTCTTC.

V and J are TRBV30 and TRBJ1-2; the D is unclear. Germline loops: CDR1 GTSNPN, CDR2 SVGIG (reference sequence). The CDR3 is made up of 14 amino acids. V was clipped by 0 bases and J by 4 bases, with 12 bases between them. Here the CDR3 DNA reads TGTGCCTGGAGTGTAACTACAGCTTCCTATGGCTACACCTTC. The encoded protein is CAWSVTTASYGYTF.

This chain joins TRBV5-1 and TRBJ1-6, with D possibly matching TRBD1 (5 bases). V dropped 2 bases and J dropped 7 bases, with 13 bases sitting between them. The germline CDR1 and CDR2 sequences are SGHRS and YFSETQ. CDR3 length equals 15 residues. CDR3 DNA: TGCGCCAGCAGCTTCCTACAGGCTAGGAATTCACCCCTCCACTTT. Translated: CASSFLQARNSPLHF. The full variable domain, its missing parts supplied by reference TRBV5-1 and TRBJ1-6, is KAGVTQTPRYLIKTRGQQVTLSCSPISGHRSVSWYQQTPGQGLQFLFEYFSETQRNKGNFPGRFSGRQFSNSRSEMNVSTLELGDSALYLCASSFLQARNSPLHFGNGTRLTVT.

This clonotype has just a few counts. The chain carries TRBV5-1 and TRBJ1-2; weak D call: TRBD1 (6 bases). Germline V CDR1 and CDR2: SGHRS, YFSETQ. Deletions cut 0 bases from V and 7 bases from J, with 13 bases between. The CDR3 loop spans 14 amino acids. The CDR3 loop is CASSLEGRGFGYTF. The CDR3 nucleotides read TGCGCCAGCAGCTTGGAGGGCAGGGGCTTTGGCTACACCTTC.

The genes are TRBV5-1 and TRBJ1-1; TRBD1 agrees at 7 bases. The V gene's germline CDR1 is SGHRS and CDR2 YFSETQ. CDR3 length: 15 amino acids. The ends lost 9 bases at V and 4 bases at J; junction bases unmatched: 15. CDR3 loop: CATTSGTALSTEAFF. In nucleotides, the CDR3 is TGCGCCACCACCTCAGGGACAGCCCTTAGCACTGAAGCTTTCTTT.

The sample holds many counts of this clonotype. The chain combines TRBV4-2 with TRBJ1-5, with 9 bases aligning to TRBD1. CDR1 is LGHNA, CDR2 YNFKEQ, per germline. This CDR3 comprises 16 residues. J lost 3 bases, V lost 1 base, and 4 bases had no gene match. The chain's CDR3 is CASSQGGTGFNQPQHF. In DNA, the CDR3 is TGTGCCAGCAGCCAAGGGGGGACAGGGTTCAATCAGCCCCAGCATTTT.

The V call is TRBV12-3 or TRBV12-4, the J call TRBJ2-2; 9 nucleotides align to TRBD2. The CDR3 is 15 amino acids. V was clipped by 6 bases and J by 1 base; unmatched bases: 3. CDR3 residues: CASRPTSGNTGELFF. The CDR3 bases are TGTGCCAGCAGGCCGACTAGCGGGAACACCGGGGAGCTGTTTTTT.

The rearrangement links TRBV5-1 to TRBJ2-6, with D maybe TRBD1 (6 bases). The CDR3 is 17 residues long. Trimming shortened V by 2 bases and J by 0 bases, and 12 bases separated the two germline ends. Per germline, CDR1 SGHRS and CDR2 YFSETQ. CDR3: CASSLSGTTSGANVLTF. The CDR3 DNA reads TGCGCCAGCAGCTTATCCGGGACAACCTCTGGGGCCAACGTCCTGACTTTC.

This clonotype was observed a handful of times. V usage is TRBV12-3 or TRBV12-4 and J usage is TRBJ2-7, with 13 bases aligning to TRBD2. Trimming at V came to 5 bases and at J to 6 bases, leaving 1 base not matched to a gene. The CDR3 sequence is 13 residues long. CDR3 residues: CASSRTSGSEQYF. CDR3 nucleotides: TGTGCCAGCAGTAGGACTAGCGGGAGCGAGCAGTACTTC.

There are a few counts of this clonotype. The rearrangement links TRBV5-6 to TRBJ2-4, with 9 bases aligning to TRBD1. The CDR3 contains 14 residues. The germline V gene encodes CDR1 SGHDT and CDR2 YYEEEE. The V segment lost 4 bases and the J segment 1 base; nucleotides outside the gene matches: 0. DNA for the CDR3: TGTGCCAGCAGCGACAGGGGGGCCAAAAACATTCAGTACTTC. Protein product: CASSDRGAKNIQYF. Full variable domain (rest looked up from reference TRBV5-6 and TRBJ2-4): DAGVTQSPTHLIKTRGQQVTLRCSPKSGHDTVSWYQQALGQGPQFIFQYYEEEERQRGNFPDRFSGHQFPNYSSELNVNALLLGDSALYLCASSDRGAKNIQYFGAGTRLSVL.

This clonotype was observed many times. This rearrangement joins TRBV5-1 to TRBJ2-7, with D perhaps TRBD1 (6 bases). V was pared by 2 bases and J by 0 bases, with 9 bases between. CDR1 and CDR2 from the germline V gene are SGHRS and YFSETQ. This CDR3 spans 14 amino acids. The CDR3 protein is CASSFQDSSYEQYF. The CDR3 nucleotides read TGCGCCAGCAGCTTCCAGGACAGCTCCTACGAGCAGTACTTC.

The rearrangement uses TRBV7-9 and TRBJ2-5; D perhaps matches TRBD2 (5 bases). Trimming took 5 bases from V and 5 from J, leaving 27 bases between them. Germline values: CDR1 SEHNR, CDR2 FQNEAQ (reference sequence). The CDR3 length is 18 residues. The CDR3 here is CASSVPRNFFEGGETQYF. Here the CDR3 DNA reads TGTGCCAGCAGCGTCCCTCGAAATTTTTTTGAGGGTGGGGAGACCCAGTACTTC.

This clonotype was counted a few times. The chain couples TRBV9 to TRBJ1-2, with a weak D call TRBD1 (5 bases). Germline V gene data show CDR1 as SGDLS and CDR2 as YYNGEE. V was pared by 0 bases and J by 1 base, with 7 bases between. The CDR3 length is 14 residues. In nucleotides, the CDR3 is TGTGCCAGCAGCGTAGTGGGACTTAACTATGGCTACACCTTC. This sequence encodes CASSVVGLNYGYTF. The full variable domain, with the rest looked up from reference TRBV9 and TRBJ1-2, is DSGVTQTPKHLITATGQRVTLRCSPRSGDLSVYWYQQSLDQGLQFLIQYYNGEERAKGNILERFSAQQFPDLHSELNLSSLELGDSALYFCASSVVGLNYGYTFGSGTRLTVV.

The rearrangement links TRBV3-1 to TRBJ2-7, with a weak D call TRBD2 (5 bases). Germline CDR1 and CDR2: LGHDT and YNNKEL (reference sequence). V shed 4 bases and J shed 3 bases, with 16 bases lying between them. This CDR3 region has 15 residues. The CDR3 coding sequence is TGTGCCAGCAGCCTTGTGAGATTGGGGAGCTACGAGCAGTACTTC. Residues: CASSLVRLGSYEQYF.

The rearrangement uses TRBV5-1 and TRBJ2-1, with a possible D match to TRBD2 (6 bases). The CDR3 totals 13 residues. Germline loops: CDR1 SGHRS, CDR2 YFSETQ. Between the trimmed V and J ends, which lost 6 bases and 3 bases, there was a span of 10 bases. For the CDR3, the DNA is TGCGCCAGCACGGGGGTGAACTACAATGAGCAGTTCTTC. Translation: CASTGVNYNEQFF.

In this sample, this clonotype turned up a few times. The chain carries TRBV24-1 and TRBJ2-2; the match to TRBD1 covers 7 bases. The CDR3 covers 12 residues. Germline V gives CDR1 KGHDR, CDR2 SFDVKD. V gave up 8 bases and J gave up 5 bases; unmatched junction bases: 1. The CDR3 nucleotides are TGTGCCACCACAGGGGGAACCGGGGAGCTGTTTTTT. Protein product: CATTGGTGELFF.